These 32 T cell receptor beta chains share one sample of origin, sequenced in a study of glioma-infiltrating T cells (dated by TCRdb to the mid-2010s). Sequencing instrument: Illumina MiSeq. The iRepertoire nested amplicon-rescue multiplex PCR (arm-PCR) platform was used to amplify TCR alpha and beta CDR3 regions from RNA. TCRdb trimmed public reads at Q25 via fastp, called clones via MiXCR and kept in-frame beta chains. Entries that share a CDR3 protein sequence are merged under the most common genes and DNA. The sample table holds tens of thousands of distinct CDR3 sequences, of which around 37% were seen once. The ten most abundant clones make up under 40% of the sample. Sequenced material: glioma tissue, nonneoplastic brain tissue, or PBMCs (not recorded which). These receptors came from a human donor with low-grade glioma or glioblastoma, undergoing nonglioma brain surgery, or in good health (not recorded which).

This clonotype turned up a few times. This chain joins TRBV10-3 and TRBJ2-7, with 9 bases that match TRBD1. Trimming took 3 bases from V and 3 from J; bases not matched to a gene: 6. CDR1 is ENHRY and CDR2 is SYGVKD in the germline V gene. The CDR3 runs to 15 residues. The CDR3: CAISDPTGQGYEQYF. The CDR3 DNA sequence: TGTGCCATCAGTGACCCAACGGGACAGGGCTACGAGCAGTACTTC.

About this clonotype: Since a much larger clone is just one base distant, this may be a read error. This chain uses TRBV11-1 with TRBJ2-3; possible D gene TRBD1, 6 bases. TRBJ1-5 matches the DNA end more closely, so the J call is doubtful. CDR1 is SGHAT and CDR2 is FQDESV in the germline V gene (reference sequence). The length of the CDR3 is 16 residues. CDR3 residues: CASSLLAGAYTDTQHF. The CDR3 nucleotides read TGTGCCAGCAGCTTATTGGCGGGGGCCTACACGGATACGCAGCATTTT.

This clonotype was picked up one time. Its ends do not fully match the called genes, so a read error is possible. The rearrangement joins TRBV20-1 to TRBJ2-1; 11 nucleotides agree with TRBD2. Germline CDR1 DFQATT, CDR2 SNEGSKA (reference sequence). The CDR3 runs 17 residues. The CDR3, as DNA: TGCAGCGCTATTGTGCTGAGAATAGCGGGAGGGCTCAATGAGCAGTCCTTC. Amino acids: CSAIVLRIAGGLNEQSF.

This clonotype was seen repeatedly, ten times or more. The genes are TRBV15 and TRBJ2-5, with 10 bases lining up with TRBD2. The V segment lost 0 bases and the J segment 4 bases; nucleotides outside the gene matches: 11. CDR1 is LNHNV and CDR2 is YYDKDF in the germline V gene (reference sequence). The CDR3 is 18 amino acids. Here the CDR3 DNA reads TGTGCCACCAGCAGAGATACCCTAGCGGGAGCACCCACAGAGACCCAGTACTTC. Translation: CATSRDTLAGAPTETQYF.

Concerning this clonotype: The junction differs from germline at one of its ends, possibly a read error. This chain links TRBV7-2 with TRBJ2-1; the D gene is possibly TRBD2 (6 bases). This CDR3 comprises 14 residues. Germline CDR1 SGHTA, CDR2 FQGNSA. This chain's CDR3 is CASSLARGSYEQFF. The CDR3, as DNA: TGCGCCAGCAGCTTAGCGCGGGGATCCTACGAGCAGTTCTTC.

This chain links TRBV29-1 with TRBJ2-2, with D hard to call. This CDR3 contains 16 residues. V was clipped by 0 bases and J by 6 bases, with 17 bases between them. Germline V lookup: CDR1 SQVTM, CDR2 ANQGSEA. The CDR3 DNA is TGCAGCGTTGAAGATCCAGATACTCTCACCGCCGGGGAGCTGTTTTTT. Translation gives CSVEDPDTLTAGELFF.

This clonotype showed up many times. The genes are TRBV7-9 and TRBJ1-1; D might be TRBD1 (6 bases). The CDR3 consists of 13 residues. V was shortened by 4 bases and J by 4 bases, with 10 bases between the two germline ends. CDR1 SEHNR and CDR2 FQNEAQ come from the germline V gene (reference sequence). The CDR3 DNA reads as TGTGCCAGCAGCTCTCAGGGGACCACTGAAGCTTTCTTT. Its translation is CASSSQGTTEAFF.

This clonotype was seen ten or more times. The V and J genes are TRBV12-3 or TRBV12-4 and TRBJ2-5; D unresolved. The length of the CDR3 is 14 residues. V lost 6 bases, J lost 4 bases, and 15 bases lay in between. The CDR3 DNA reads as TGTGCCAGCAGGGCGGTGGGTAGTCGAGAGACCCAGTACTTC. Protein product: CASRAVGSRETQYF.

This clonotype was observed many times. V usage is TRBV7-9 and J usage is TRBJ2-2; D is possibly TRBD2 (6 bases). Trimming left V 5 bases short and J 7 bases short, with 11 bases between. The CDR3 contains 13 residues. Germline V CDR1 and CDR2: SEHNR, FQNEAQ (reference sequence). This CDR3 reads CASSPLGGGELFF. CDR3 in DNA: TGTGCCAGCAGCCCCCTCGGGGGCGGGGAGCTGTTTTTT.

The genes are TRBV7-3 and TRBJ2-3, with D possibly matching TRBD2 (6 bases). The CDR3 has 15 residues. CDR1 SGHTA and CDR2 FQGTGA come from the germline V gene. Trimming took off 5 bases at V and 4 bases at J, with 16 bases between the two ends. The CDR3: CASSPTGGAADTQYF. The CDR3 region has the DNA TGTGCCAGCAGCCCTACCGGCGGGGCGGCAGATACGCAGTATTTT.

CDR3 in amino acids: CASSAPAPDTQYF. The DNA of the CDR3 is TGTGCCAGCAGCGCCCCCGCACCCGATACGCAGTATTTT. The chain employs TRBV9 and TRBJ2-3; D is uncertain. Germline lookup yields CDR1 SGDLS and CDR2 YYNGEE. Trimming removed 3 bases at V and 6 bases at J, with 11 bases between. The CDR3 runs 13 residues. The variable domain in full, with the rest retrieved from reference TRBV9 and TRBJ2-3, is DSGVTQTPKHLITATGQRVTLRCSPRSGDLSVYWYQQSLDQGLQFLIQYYNGEERAKGNILERFSAQQFPDLHSELNLSSLELGDSALYFCASSAPAPDTQYFGPGTRLTVL.

Note on this clonotype: This CDR3 is missing its conserved last phenylalanine or tryptophan, likely due to a read error. This sequence joins TRBV20-1 and TRBJ2-7, with 8 bases lining up with TRBD1. V gave up 5 bases and J gave up 3 bases; unmatched junction bases: 3. This CDR3 spans 12 amino acids. Germline V gives CDR1 DFQATT, CDR2 SNEGSKA (reference sequence). CDR3 protein: CSALGQDYEQYP. The CDR3 DNA follows: TGCAGTGCTTTGGGACAGGACTACGAGCAGTACCCC.

V and J are TRBV6-2 or TRBV6-3 and TRBJ1-5; 8 nucleotides agree with TRBD1. Germline-derived CDR1 and CDR2 are MNHEY and SVGEGT. V was pared by 6 bases and J by 5 bases, with 9 bases of the junction left unmatched. The CDR3 is 15 residues long. This CDR3 reads CASRHKTGAYQPQHF. For the CDR3, the DNA is TGTGCCAGCAGGCACAAGACAGGGGCGTATCAGCCCCAGCATTTT.

There are a few counts of this clonotype. A much larger clone differs by one base, so this may be a read error. The chain carries TRBV12-3 or TRBV12-4 and TRBJ2-3, with no clear D. The CDR3 is made up of 11 amino acids. The CDR3 region has the DNA TGTGCCAGCACTATCAAGGATATGCAGTATTTT. Translated: CASTIKDMQYF.

The sample holds many counts of this clonotype. This rearrangement joins TRBV20-1 to TRBJ2-7, with 7 bases that match TRBD1. CDR3 length: 14 residues. The V gene end was trimmed by 1 base and the J gene end by 3 bases; junction bases not matched to a gene: 6. Germline CDR1 and CDR2: DFQATT and SNEGSKA (reference sequence). This chain's CDR3 is CSARGQGGGYEQYF. CDR3 coding DNA: TGCAGTGCTAGAGGACAGGGTGGTGGCTACGAGCAGTACTTC.

This clonotype showed up many times. This chain connects TRBV20-1 to TRBJ1-4; TRBD1 aligns across 7 bases. The CDR3 extends over 14 amino acids. CDR1 is DFQATT, CDR2 SNEGSKA, per germline (reference sequence). Trimming took 4 bases from V and 7 from J; bases not matched to a gene: 9. CDR3 DNA: TGCAGTGCTACCATCGTACAGGGGATTGAAAAACTGTTTTTT. It is translated as CSATIVQGIEKLFF.

The sample holds a few counts of this clonotype. J is TRBJ2-2 and V is TRBV12-3 or TRBV12-4, with D possibly TRBD1 on 5 matching bases. Deletions cut 6 bases from V and 4 bases from J, with 15 bases between. CDR3 size: 15 residues. The CDR3 spells CASRLATATTGELFF. The CDR3 bases are TGTGCCAGCAGGCTCGCGACAGCTACCACCGGGGAGCTGTTTTTT.

This clonotype was observed at least ten times. This chain links TRBV7-2 with TRBJ2-7, with TRBD2 as a possible D gene (6 bases). V was cut by 5 bases and J by 0 bases, with 17 bases left in between. Germline V gene sequence: CDR1 SGHTA, CDR2 FQGNSA. This CDR3 is built from 16 residues. CDR3 bases: TGTGCCAGCAGCGCAACCAGCCTAGCGCCCTCCTACGAGCAGTACTTC. It is translated as CASSATSLAPSYEQYF.

This clonotype was counted a single time. The CDR3 here is CASSYLGTGSREQYF. The CDR3 bases are TGTGCCAGCAGTTACCTGGGTACTGGCAGCCGCGAGCAGTACTTC. V usage is TRBV27 and J usage is TRBJ2-7; no firm D call. Germline CDR1 MNHEY, CDR2 SMNVEV (reference sequence). The CDR3 has 15 residues. The ends were cut back, 4 bases at V and 6 bases at J, with 19 bases in the middle.

V usage is TRBV4-2 and J usage is TRBJ2-1; 7 bases line up with TRBD1. The J call could be wrong; TRBJ2-7 is a better fit for the DNA end. The CDR3 totals 13 residues. Germline loops: CDR1 LGHNA, CDR2 YNFKEQ. For the CDR3, the DNA is TGTGCCAGAACCGACAGGGTTTCCTACGAGCAGTACTTC. Residues: CARTDRVSYEQYF.

Remarks on this clonotype: This clone may be a read error of a much larger clone one base away. The gene calls are TRBV19 and TRBJ2-7, with a weak D call TRBD2 (6 bases). Germline CDR1 LNHDA, CDR2 SQIVND (reference sequence). This CDR3 spans 14 amino acids. CDR3 region: CAGSRLGSPNEQYF. CDR3 nucleotide sequence: TGTGCCGGTAGCCGGCTCGGGAGTCCGAACGAGCAGTACTTC.

The chain employs TRBV20-1 and TRBJ1-5; D possibly corresponds to TRBD1 (5 bases). CDR1 is DFQATT and CDR2 is SNEGSKA in the germline V gene (reference sequence). CDR3 length: 18 amino acids. The V and J ends lost 2 bases and 2 bases respectively, with 22 bases between them. Here the CDR3 DNA reads TGCAGTGCTAGACTTCGTTCATGGGGGTCCGACCGCAATCAGCCCCAGCATTTT. Its translation: CSARLRSWGSDRNQPQHF.

Turning to this clonotype: One end of the junction is discordant with germline, which a read error may explain. This chain connects TRBV30 to TRBJ2-7; 7 bases match TRBD1. This CDR3 is 14 amino acids long. CDR1 is GTSNPN and CDR2 is SVGIG in the germline V gene (reference sequence). The CDR3: CARRFRDSSYEQYF. DNA of the CDR3: TGTGCCCGGAGATTCCGGGACAGCTCCTACGAGCAGTACTTC. The whole variable domain, filled in from reference TRBV30 and TRBJ2-7, reads SQTIHQWPATLVQPVGSPLSLECTVEGTSNPNLYWYRQAAGRGLQLLFYSVGIGQISSEVPQNLSASRPQDRQFILSSKKLLLSDSGFYLCARRFRDSSYEQYFGPGTRLTVT.

This clonotype was observed a few times. The rearrangement joins TRBV29-1 to TRBJ2-1; 9 bases are a match to TRBD1. Germline CDR1 and CDR2: SQVTM and ANQGSEA. V lost 6 bases and J lost 1; bases outside the gene matches: 4. The CDR3 has 14 amino acids. CDR3 DNA: TGCAGCGTGGAACAGGGGGCATCCTACAATGAGCAGTTCTTC. This gives the protein CSVEQGASYNEQFF.

This clonotype has a count of ten or more. The chain couples TRBV5-1 to TRBJ1-3; D not certain. This CDR3 spans 16 amino acids. Germline-derived CDR1 and CDR2 are SGHRS and YFSETQ. V was shortened by 5 bases and J by 0 bases, with 15 bases between the two germline ends. The CDR3 region is CASSLSPTTSGNTIYF. In DNA, the CDR3 is TGCGCCAGCAGTTTGAGTCCAACTACCTCTGGAAACACCATATATTTT.

This clonotype was observed at least ten times. The chain joins TRBV15 to TRBJ1-6; 9 bases map to TRBD1. After removal of 8 bases from V and 8 bases from J, the junction contained 7 bases not matched to a gene. Germline V gene data show CDR1 as LNHNV and CDR2 as YYDKDF (reference sequence). CDR3 size: 14 residues. CDR3 region: CATAPGQGYSPLHF. The CDR3 DNA reads TGTGCCACCGCTCCCGGACAGGGGTATTCACCCCTCCACTTT.

The table lists this clonotype with many counts. The V call is TRBV29-1, the J call TRBJ2-3, with TRBD1 matching 10 bases. The CDR3 totals 11 residues. The V gene's germline CDR1 is SQVTM and CDR2 ANQGSEA. The V segment lost 6 bases and the J segment 6 bases; nucleotides outside the gene matches: 0. The CDR3 DNA sequence: TGCAGCGTGACAGGGGGCGATACGCAGTATTTT. Translating it yields CSVTGGDTQYF.

V gene TRBV6-2 or TRBV6-3 combines with J gene TRBJ2-1; D assignment may be TRBD1 or TRBD2 (5 bases each). The CDR3 is made up of 18 amino acids. Trimming removed 6 bases from V and 0 bases from J, with 21 bases in between. Germline-derived CDR1 and CDR2 are MNHEY and SVGEGT. DNA of the CDR3: TGTGCCAGCAGAGCAGGGACCTCCCTCCTCAGCTCCTACAATGAGCAGTTCTTC. Residues: CASRAGTSLLSSYNEQFF.

This clonotype was observed at least ten times. The chain employs TRBV2 and TRBJ1-5; possible D gene TRBD1, 6 bases. The V end was cut by 3 bases, the J end by 7 bases, with 13 bases between. The CDR3 contains 14 residues. From germline, CDR1 is SNHLY and CDR2 FYNNEI. CDR3 in amino acids: CASSDFRGVQPQHF. The CDR3 DNA follows: TGTGCCAGCAGTGACTTCAGGGGCGTACAGCCCCAGCATTTT.

At least ten counts were recorded for this clonotype. Written as DNA, the CDR3 is TGTGCCAGCAGTTCTCGGACCCTTACGAACACTGAAGCTTTCTTT. Its protein is CASSSRTLTNTEAFF. The rearrangement uses TRBV6-6 and TRBJ1-1, with D hard to call. Per the germline V gene, CDR1 is MNHNY and CDR2 is SVGAGI (reference sequence). V was clipped by 4 bases and J by 1 base, with 13 bases between them. CDR3 length: 15 residues.

Worth noting for this clonotype: The CDR3 ends on some other residue instead of the conserved phenylalanine or tryptophan, so this is likely a read error. Because the CDR3's place on the DNA is in doubt, the DNA is left out and the CDR3 is given as listed by TCRdb. The chain is built from TRBV6-1 and TRBJ1-1. Germline V gene sequence: CDR1 MNHNS, CDR2 SASEGT. The CDR3 sequence runs 16 residues, both termini included. The CDR3 loop is CAIGERADGENTEAFG.

The chain employs TRBV7-6 and TRBJ2-5; no clear D. Germline CDR1 is SGHVS and CDR2 is FNYEAQ. Trimming took off 4 bases at V and 2 bases at J, with 17 bases between the two ends. The CDR3 covers 16 residues. Here the CDR3 reads CASSSASPDKQETQYF. As DNA, the CDR3 is TGTGCCAGCAGCTCCGCTAGTCCGGATAAACAAGAGACCCAGTACTTC.